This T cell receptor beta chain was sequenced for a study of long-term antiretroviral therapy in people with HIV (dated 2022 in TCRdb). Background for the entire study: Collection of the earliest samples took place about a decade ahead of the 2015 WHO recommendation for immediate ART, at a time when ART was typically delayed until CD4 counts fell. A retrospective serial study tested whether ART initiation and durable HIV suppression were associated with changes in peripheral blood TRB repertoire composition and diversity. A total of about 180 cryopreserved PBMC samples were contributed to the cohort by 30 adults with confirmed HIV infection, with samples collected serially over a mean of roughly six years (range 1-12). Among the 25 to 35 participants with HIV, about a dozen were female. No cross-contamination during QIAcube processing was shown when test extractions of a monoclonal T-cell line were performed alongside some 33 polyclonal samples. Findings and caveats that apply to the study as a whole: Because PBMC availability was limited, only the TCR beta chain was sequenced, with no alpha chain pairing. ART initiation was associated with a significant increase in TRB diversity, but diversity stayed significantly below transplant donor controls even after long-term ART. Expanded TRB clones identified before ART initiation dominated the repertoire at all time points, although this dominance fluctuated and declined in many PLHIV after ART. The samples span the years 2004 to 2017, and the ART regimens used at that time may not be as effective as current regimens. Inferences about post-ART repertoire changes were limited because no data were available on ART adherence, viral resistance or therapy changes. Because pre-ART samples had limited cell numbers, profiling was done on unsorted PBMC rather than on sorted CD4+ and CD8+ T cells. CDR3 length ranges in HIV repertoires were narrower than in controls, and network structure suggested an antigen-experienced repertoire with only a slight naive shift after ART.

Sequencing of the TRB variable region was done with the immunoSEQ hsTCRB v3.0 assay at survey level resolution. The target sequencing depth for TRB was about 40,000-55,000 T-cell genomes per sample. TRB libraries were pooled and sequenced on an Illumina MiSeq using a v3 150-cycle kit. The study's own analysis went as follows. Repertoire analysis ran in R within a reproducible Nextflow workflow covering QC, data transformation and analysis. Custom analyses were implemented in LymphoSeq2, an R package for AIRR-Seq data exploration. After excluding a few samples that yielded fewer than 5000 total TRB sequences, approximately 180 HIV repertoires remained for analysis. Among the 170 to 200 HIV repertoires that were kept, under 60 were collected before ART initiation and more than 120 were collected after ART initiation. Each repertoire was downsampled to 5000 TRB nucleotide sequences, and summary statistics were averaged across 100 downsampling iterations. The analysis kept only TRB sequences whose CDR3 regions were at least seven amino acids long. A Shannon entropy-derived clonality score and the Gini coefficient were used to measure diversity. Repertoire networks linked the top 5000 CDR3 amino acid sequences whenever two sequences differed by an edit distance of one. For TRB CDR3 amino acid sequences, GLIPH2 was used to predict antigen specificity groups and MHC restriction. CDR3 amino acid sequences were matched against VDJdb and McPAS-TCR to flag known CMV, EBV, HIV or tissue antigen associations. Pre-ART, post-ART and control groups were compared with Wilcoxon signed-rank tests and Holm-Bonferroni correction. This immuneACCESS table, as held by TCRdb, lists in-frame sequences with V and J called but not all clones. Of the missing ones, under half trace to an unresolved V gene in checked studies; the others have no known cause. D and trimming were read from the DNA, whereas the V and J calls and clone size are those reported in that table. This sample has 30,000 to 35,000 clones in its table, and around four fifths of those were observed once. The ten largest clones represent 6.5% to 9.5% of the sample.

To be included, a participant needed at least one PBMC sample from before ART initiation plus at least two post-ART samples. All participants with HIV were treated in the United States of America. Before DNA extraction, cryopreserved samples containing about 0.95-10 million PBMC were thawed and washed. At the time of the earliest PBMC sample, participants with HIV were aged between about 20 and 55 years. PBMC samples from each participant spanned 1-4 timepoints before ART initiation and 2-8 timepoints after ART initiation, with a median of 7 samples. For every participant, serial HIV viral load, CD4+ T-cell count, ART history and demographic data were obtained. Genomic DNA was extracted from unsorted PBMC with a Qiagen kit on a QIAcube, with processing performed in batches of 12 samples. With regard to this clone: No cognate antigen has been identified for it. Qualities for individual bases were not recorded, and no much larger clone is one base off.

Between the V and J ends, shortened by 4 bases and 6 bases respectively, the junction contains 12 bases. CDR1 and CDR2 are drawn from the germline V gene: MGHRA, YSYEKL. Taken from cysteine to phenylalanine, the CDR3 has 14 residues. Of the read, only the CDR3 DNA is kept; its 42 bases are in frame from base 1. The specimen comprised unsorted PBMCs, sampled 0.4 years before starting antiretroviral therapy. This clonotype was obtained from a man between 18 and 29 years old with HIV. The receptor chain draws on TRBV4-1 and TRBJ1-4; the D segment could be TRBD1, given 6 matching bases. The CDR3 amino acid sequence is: CASSPGTGYEKLFF. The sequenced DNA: TGCGCCAGCAGCCCGGGCACAGGGTATGAAAAACTGTTTTTT.